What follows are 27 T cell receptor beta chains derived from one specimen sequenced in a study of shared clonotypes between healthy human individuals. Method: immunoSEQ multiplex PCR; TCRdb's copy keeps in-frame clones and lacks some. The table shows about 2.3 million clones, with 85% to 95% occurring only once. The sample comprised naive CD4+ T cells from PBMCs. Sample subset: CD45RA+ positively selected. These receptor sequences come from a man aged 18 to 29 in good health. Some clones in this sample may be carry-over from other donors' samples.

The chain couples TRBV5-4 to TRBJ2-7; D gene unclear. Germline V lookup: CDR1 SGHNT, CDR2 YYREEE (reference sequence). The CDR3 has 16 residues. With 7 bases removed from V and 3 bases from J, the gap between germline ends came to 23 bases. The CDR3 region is CASSAVISGRSYEQYF. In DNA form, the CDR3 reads TGTGCCAGCTCGGCAGTTATAAGTGGACGAAGCTACGAGCAGTACTTC.

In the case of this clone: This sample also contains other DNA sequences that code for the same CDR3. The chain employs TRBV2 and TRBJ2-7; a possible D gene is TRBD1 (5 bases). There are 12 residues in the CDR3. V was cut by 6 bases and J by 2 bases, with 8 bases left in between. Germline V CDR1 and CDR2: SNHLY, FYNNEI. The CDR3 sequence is CASRDRAYEQYF. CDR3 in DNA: TGTGCCAGCAGAGACAGAGCCTACGAGCAGTACTTC.

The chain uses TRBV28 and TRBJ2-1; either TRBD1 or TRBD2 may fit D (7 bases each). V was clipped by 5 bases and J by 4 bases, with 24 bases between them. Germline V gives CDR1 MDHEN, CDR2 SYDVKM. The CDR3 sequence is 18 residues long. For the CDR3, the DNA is TGTGCCAGCAGTGAGGAGTGGCAGGGGGGGAAAATTTACAATGAGCAGTTCTTC. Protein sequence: CASSEEWQGGKIYNEQFF.

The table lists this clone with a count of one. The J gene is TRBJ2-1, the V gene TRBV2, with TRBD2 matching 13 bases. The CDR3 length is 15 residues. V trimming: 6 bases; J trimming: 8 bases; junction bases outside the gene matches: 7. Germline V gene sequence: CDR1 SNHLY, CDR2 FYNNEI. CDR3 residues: CASRPGTSGIYEQFF. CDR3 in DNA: TGTGCCAGCAGACCCGGGACTAGCGGGATCTATGAGCAGTTCTTC.

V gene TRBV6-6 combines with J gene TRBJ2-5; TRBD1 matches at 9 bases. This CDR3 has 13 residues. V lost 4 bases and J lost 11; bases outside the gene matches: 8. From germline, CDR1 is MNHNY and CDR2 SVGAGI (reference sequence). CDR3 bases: TGTGCCAGCAGTTCCGGGACAGGGTCGGAGCAGTACTTC. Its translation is CASSSGTGSEQYF.

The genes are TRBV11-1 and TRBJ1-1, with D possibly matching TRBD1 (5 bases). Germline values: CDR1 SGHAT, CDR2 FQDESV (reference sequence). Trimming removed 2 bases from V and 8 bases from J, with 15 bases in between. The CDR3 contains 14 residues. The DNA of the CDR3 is TGTGCCAGCAGCTTAATTCGGGGGGGACCAGAAGCTTTCTTT. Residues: CASSLIRGGPEAFF.

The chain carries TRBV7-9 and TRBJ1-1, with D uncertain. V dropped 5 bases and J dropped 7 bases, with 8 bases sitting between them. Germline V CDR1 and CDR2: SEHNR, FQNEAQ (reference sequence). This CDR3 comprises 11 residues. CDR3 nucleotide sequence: TGTGCCAGCAGCCCAGCAATTGAAGCTTTCTTT. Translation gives CASSPAIEAFF.

CDR3 residues: CASSSIRDREAFF. The CDR3 DNA is TGTGCCAGCAGCTCAATCCGGGACAGGGAAGCTTTCTTT. The chain carries TRBV11-1 and TRBJ1-1; 8 nucleotides line up with TRBD1. The CDR3 totals 13 residues. Germline V gives CDR1 SGHAT, CDR2 FQDESV (reference sequence). Germline trimming cut 4 bases from V and 8 bases from J; bases unmatched to any gene: 6.

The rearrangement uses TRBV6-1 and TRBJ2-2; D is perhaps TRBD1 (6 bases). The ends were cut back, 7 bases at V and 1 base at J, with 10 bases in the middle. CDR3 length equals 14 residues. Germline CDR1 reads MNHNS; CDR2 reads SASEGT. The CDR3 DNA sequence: TGTGCCAGCACCGACAGGTGGAACACCGGGGAGCTGTTTTTT. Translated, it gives CASTDRWNTGELFF.

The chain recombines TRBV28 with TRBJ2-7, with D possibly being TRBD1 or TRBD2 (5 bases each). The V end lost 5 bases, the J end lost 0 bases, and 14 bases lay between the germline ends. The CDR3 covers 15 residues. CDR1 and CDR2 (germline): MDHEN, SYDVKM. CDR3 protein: CASSLWDVDSYEQYF. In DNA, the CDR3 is TGTGCCAGCAGTCTTTGGGACGTAGACTCCTACGAGCAGTACTTC. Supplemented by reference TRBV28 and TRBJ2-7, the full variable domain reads DVKVTQSSRYLVKRTGEKVFLECVQDMDHENMFWYRQDPGLGLRLIYFSYDVKMKEKGDIPEGYSVSREKKERFSLILESASTNQTSMYLCASSLWDVDSYEQYFGPGTRLTVT.

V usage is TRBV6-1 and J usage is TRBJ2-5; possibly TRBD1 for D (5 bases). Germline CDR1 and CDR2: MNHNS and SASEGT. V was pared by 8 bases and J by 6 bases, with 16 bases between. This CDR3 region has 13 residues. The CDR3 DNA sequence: TGTGCCAGCTCCGAGCAGGGCCGGAAGACCCAGTACTTC. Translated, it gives CASSEQGRKTQYF.

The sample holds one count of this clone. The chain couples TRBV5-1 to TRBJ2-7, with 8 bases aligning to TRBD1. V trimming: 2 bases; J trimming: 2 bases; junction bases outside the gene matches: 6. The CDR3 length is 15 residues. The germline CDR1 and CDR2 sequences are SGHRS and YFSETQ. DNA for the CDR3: TGCGCCAGCAGCTTTACTTACAGGGGGACCTACGAGCAGTACTTC. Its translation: CASSFTYRGTYEQYF. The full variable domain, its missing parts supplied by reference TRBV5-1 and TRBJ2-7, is KAGVTQTPRYLIKTRGQQVTLSCSPISGHRSVSWYQQTPGQGLQFLFEYFSETQRNKGNFPGRFSGRQFSNSRSEMNVSTLELGDSALYLCASSFTYRGTYEQYFGPGTRLTVT.

The CDR3 DNA reads TGTGCCAGCAGCTTAATTATGACAGGTTTGTTGGGCAATGAGCAGTTCTTC. Its protein is CASSLIMTGLLGNEQFF. This chain joins TRBV14 and TRBJ2-1; D is perhaps TRBD1 (6 bases). Deletions cut 5 bases from V and 6 bases from J, with 23 bases between. This CDR3 contains 17 residues. From germline, CDR1 is SGHDN and CDR2 FVKESK.

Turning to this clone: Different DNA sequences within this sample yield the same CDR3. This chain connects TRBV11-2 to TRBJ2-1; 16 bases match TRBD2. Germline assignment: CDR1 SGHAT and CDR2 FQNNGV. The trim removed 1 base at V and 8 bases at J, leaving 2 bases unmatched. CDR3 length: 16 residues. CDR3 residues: CASSLVGTSGRDEQFF. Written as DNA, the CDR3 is TGTGCCAGCAGCTTAGTGGGGACTAGCGGGAGGGATGAGCAGTTCTTC.

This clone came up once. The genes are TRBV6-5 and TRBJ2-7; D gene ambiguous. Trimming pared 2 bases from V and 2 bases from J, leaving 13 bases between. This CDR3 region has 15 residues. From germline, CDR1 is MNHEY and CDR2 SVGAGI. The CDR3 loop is CASSYQPALTYEQYF. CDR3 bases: TGTGCCAGCAGTTACCAGCCAGCGCTGACCTACGAGCAGTACTTC.

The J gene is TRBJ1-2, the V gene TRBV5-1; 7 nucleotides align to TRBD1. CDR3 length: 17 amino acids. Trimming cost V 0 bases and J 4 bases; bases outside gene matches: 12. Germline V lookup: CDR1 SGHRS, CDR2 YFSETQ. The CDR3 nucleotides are TGCGCCAGCAGCTTGGCGTCGGGACAGCCAGCGAGCTATGGCTACACCTTC. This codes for CASSLASGQPASYGYTF. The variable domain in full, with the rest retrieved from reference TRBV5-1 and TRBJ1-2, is KAGVTQTPRYLIKTRGQQVTLSCSPISGHRSVSWYQQTPGQGLQFLFEYFSETQRNKGNFPGRFSGRQFSNSRSEMNVSTLELGDSALYLCASSLASGQPASYGYTFGSGTRLTVV.

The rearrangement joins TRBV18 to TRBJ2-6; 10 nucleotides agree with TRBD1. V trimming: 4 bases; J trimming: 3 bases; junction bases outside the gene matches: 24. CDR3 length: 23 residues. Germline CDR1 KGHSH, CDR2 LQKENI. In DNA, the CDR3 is TGTGCCAGCTCACGAGGGGACAGGGGAAAGCGGGGAGGACTTTTCCTTGGGGCCAACGTCCTGACTTTC. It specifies CASSRGDRGKRGGLFLGANVLTF.

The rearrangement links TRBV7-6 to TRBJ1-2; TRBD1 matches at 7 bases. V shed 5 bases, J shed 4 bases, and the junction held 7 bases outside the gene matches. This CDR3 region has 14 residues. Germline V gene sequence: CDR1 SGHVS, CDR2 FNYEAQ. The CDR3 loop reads CASSPTRTGYGYTF. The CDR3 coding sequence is TGTGCCAGCAGCCCAACAAGGACAGGCTATGGCTACACCTTC.

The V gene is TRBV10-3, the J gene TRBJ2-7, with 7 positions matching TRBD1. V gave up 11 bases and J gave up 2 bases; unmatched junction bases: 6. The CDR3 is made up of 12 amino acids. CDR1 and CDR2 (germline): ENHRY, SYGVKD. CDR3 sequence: CAVRQGAYEQYF. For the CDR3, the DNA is TGTGCCGTTCGACAGGGTGCCTACGAGCAGTACTTC.

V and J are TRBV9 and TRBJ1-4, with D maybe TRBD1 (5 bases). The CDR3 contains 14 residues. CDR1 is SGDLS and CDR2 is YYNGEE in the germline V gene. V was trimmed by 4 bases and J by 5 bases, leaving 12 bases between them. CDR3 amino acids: CASSLQWGNEKLFF. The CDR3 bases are TGTGCCAGCAGCCTTCAATGGGGGAATGAAAAACTGTTTTTT.

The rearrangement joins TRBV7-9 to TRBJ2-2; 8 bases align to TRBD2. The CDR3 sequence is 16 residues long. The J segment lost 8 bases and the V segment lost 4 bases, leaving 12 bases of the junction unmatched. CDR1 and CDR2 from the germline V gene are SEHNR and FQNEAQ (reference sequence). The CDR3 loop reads CASSSGSGTQGGELFF. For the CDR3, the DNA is TGTGCCAGCAGCTCCGGTAGCGGGACACAGGGAGGGGAGCTGTTTTTT.

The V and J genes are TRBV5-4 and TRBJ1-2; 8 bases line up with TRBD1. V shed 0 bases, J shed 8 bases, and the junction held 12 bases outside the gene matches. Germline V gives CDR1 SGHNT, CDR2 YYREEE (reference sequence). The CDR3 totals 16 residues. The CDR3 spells CASSLARTGKVWGYTF. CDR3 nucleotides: TGTGCCAGCAGCTTGGCTAGGACAGGGAAGGTTTGGGGCTACACCTTC.

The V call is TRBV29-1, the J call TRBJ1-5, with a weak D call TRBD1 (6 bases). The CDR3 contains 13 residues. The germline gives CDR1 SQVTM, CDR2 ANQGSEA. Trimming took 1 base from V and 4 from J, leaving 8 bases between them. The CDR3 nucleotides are TGCAGCGTTGAAGGGACAGCTAATCAGCCCCAGCATTTT. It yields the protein CSVEGTANQPQHF.

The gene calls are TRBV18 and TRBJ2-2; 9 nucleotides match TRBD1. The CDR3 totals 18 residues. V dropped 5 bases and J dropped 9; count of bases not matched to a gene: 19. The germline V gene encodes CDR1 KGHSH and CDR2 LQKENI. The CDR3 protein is CASSSISSDRGNPWELFF. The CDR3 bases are TGTGCCAGCTCATCGATCTCCTCGGACAGGGGCAACCCTTGGGAGCTGTTTTTT.

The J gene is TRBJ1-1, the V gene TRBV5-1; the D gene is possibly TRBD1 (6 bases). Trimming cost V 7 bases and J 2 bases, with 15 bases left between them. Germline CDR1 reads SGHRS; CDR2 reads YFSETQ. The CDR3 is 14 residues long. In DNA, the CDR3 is TGCGCCAGCCTCCTGGGGGGGGCTAACACTGAAGCTTTCTTT. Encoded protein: CASLLGGANTEAFF.

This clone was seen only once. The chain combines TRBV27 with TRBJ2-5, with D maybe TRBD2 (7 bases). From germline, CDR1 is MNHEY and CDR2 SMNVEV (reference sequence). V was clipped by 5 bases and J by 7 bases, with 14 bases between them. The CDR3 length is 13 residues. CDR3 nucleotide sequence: TGTGCCAGCAGTAGGCAGAGGGGGGGGACCCAGTACTTC. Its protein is CASSRQRGGTQYF.

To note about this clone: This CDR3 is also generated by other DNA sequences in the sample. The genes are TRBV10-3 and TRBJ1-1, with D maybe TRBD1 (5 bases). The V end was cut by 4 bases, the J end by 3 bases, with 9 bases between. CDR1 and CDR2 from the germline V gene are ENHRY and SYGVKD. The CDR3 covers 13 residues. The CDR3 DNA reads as TGTGCCATCAGTGTCAGAGGGGACACTGAAGCTTTCTTT. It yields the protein CAISVRGDTEAFF.